The 28 T cell receptor beta chains given below trace back to one sample, sequenced in a study of cytomegalovirus exposure and HLA in healthy donors. The PCR had 60 Vbeta and 13 Jbeta primers. Measured with immunoSEQ multiplex PCR; TCRdb has only the in-frame clones, and not every one. The sample includes about 170,000 clones, under 80% seen only once; the top ten take over 3%. The source material was PBMCs. The receptors stem from a female donor in good health and CMV-seronegative.

This chain uses TRBV9 with TRBJ2-1; TRBD1 might be the D (5 bases). This CDR3 has 15 amino acids. The V gene lost 3 bases and the J gene lost 5 bases, with 15 bases spanning the gap. Germline lookup yields CDR1 SGDLS and CDR2 YYNGEE. CDR3 nucleotide sequence: TGTGCCAGCAGCGAGTCCCCCAACAGGAACAATGAGCAGTTCTTC. Residues: CASSESPNRNNEQFF. The whole variable domain, filled in from reference TRBV9 and TRBJ2-1, reads DSGVTQTPKHLITATGQRVTLRCSPRSGDLSVYWYQQSLDQGLQFLIQYYNGEERAKGNILERFSAQQFPDLHSELNLSSLELGDSALYFCASSESPNRNNEQFFGPGTRLTVL.

J is TRBJ2-7 and V is TRBV23-1, with 11 bases identical to TRBD2. TRBV23-1 is noted as an ORF with a role that remains uncertain. The V gene end was trimmed by 2 bases and the J gene end by 1 base; junction bases not matched to a gene: 10. This CDR3 is built from 18 residues. The CDR3, as DNA: TGCGCCAGCAGTCAAGGGATGGTCGCTAGCGGGAGGTCCTACGAGCAGTACTTC. Translating it yields CASSQGMVASGRSYEQYF.

V is TRBV5-4 and J is TRBJ2-7; D is unresolved. Trimming took 0 bases from V and 0 from J, leaving 4 bases between them. CDR3 length: 13 amino acids. CDR1 and CDR2 (germline): SGHNT, YYREEE (reference sequence). The CDR3 loop is CASSLAGSYEQYF. CDR3 sequence (DNA): TGTGCCAGCAGCTTGGCCGGCTCCTACGAGCAGTACTTC.

The V gene is TRBV23-1, the J gene TRBJ1-2; possibly TRBD1 for D (5 bases). TRBV23-1 is given ORF status, its function remaining uncertain. Trimming cost V 2 bases and J 3 bases, with 16 bases left between them. The CDR3 spans 16 residues. CDR3 amino acids: CASSQTPVGADYGYTF. The CDR3 DNA reads TGCGCCAGCAGTCAAACTCCTGTTGGGGCGGACTATGGCTACACCTTC.

The V call is TRBV19, the J call TRBJ2-7; TRBD2 is a possible D gene (5 bases). Trimming removed 5 bases at V and 1 base at J, with 12 bases between. The CDR3 extends over 14 amino acids. Germline-derived CDR1 and CDR2 are LNHDA and SQIVND (reference sequence). The CDR3 nucleotides read TGTGCCAGTAGTCTCTCCCGGAGGTCCTACGAGCAGTACTTC. Amino acids: CASSLSRRSYEQYF.

The chain joins TRBV7-2 to TRBJ1-2, with a possible D match to TRBD1 (6 bases). This CDR3 has 14 amino acids. CDR1 is SGHTA and CDR2 is FQGNSA in the germline V gene. The V and J ends lost 5 bases and 7 bases respectively, with 17 bases between them. The CDR3 reads CASSPQTGDPGYTF. CDR3 sequence (DNA): TGTGCCAGCAGCCCCCAGACAGGAGACCCTGGCTACACCTTC.

The chain joins TRBV5-1 to TRBJ2-5; D remains unclear. The ends were cut back, 0 bases at V and 5 bases at J, with 11 bases in the middle. This CDR3 comprises 14 residues. Germline CDR1 reads SGHRS; CDR2 reads YFSETQ. CDR3: CASSLEPTQETQYF. CDR3 DNA: TGCGCCAGCAGCTTGGAACCCACCCAGGAGACCCAGTACTTC.

This clone was recorded a few times. The chain is built from TRBV5-1 and TRBJ2-7; 11 bases map to TRBD2. Germline lookup yields CDR1 SGHRS and CDR2 YFSETQ. This CDR3 comprises 15 residues. J lost 5 bases, V lost 1 base, and 5 bases had no gene match. CDR3 in amino acids: CASSLTSGSANEQYF. DNA of the CDR3: TGCGCCAGCAGCTTGACTAGCGGGAGTGCCAACGAGCAGTACTTC.

This clone was counted a few times. This chain uses TRBV5-1 with TRBJ1-1, with 8 bases matching TRBD1. This CDR3 is built from 15 residues. Germline CDR1 SGHRS, CDR2 YFSETQ. V was pared by 3 bases and J by 1 base, with 5 bases of the junction left unmatched. The CDR3 bases are TGCGCCAGCAGCTCTGGACAGGGCAAGAACACTGAAGCTTTCTTT. Protein: CASSSGQGKNTEAFF. Full variable domain (outside the CDR3, taken from reference TRBV5-1 and TRBJ1-1): KAGVTQTPRYLIKTRGQQVTLSCSPISGHRSVSWYQQTPGQGLQFLFEYFSETQRNKGNFPGRFSGRQFSNSRSEMNVSTLELGDSALYLCASSSGQGKNTEAFFGQGTRLTVV.

About this clone itself: At one end the junction does not follow the germline gene, possibly because of a read error. V gene TRBV11-2 combines with J gene TRBJ2-7; 8 bases are shared with TRBD2. CDR3 length: 12 amino acids. Germline assignment: CDR1 SGHAT and CDR2 FQNNGV. The CDR3 nucleotides are TGTGCCAGCAGCACGCCGTCCGGGACTAGTTTCTTC. Protein: CASSTPSGTSFF.

The chain combines TRBV5-8 with TRBJ2-1; 7 bases fit TRBD2. The CDR3 spans 15 residues. Germline V gene sequence: CDR1 SGHTS, CDR2 YDEGEE. J was trimmed by 4 bases and V by 4 bases; bases with no gene match: 8. The CDR3 DNA follows: TGTGCCAGCAGCCCCCGGGGGGAAGCGTACAATGAGCAGTTCTTC. As protein: CASSPRGEAYNEQFF.

This clone was seen more than once but under ten times. The chain recombines TRBV6-1 with TRBJ2-5; the match to TRBD2 covers 13 bases. Germline loops: CDR1 MNHNS, CDR2 SASEGT. This CDR3 has 19 residues. The junction had 12 bases not matched to a gene; V was cut back by 4 bases and J by 1 base. The CDR3 bases are TGTGCCAGCAGTGGTTCCTCACTAGCGGGAGGGGGGATCCAAGAGACCCAGTACTTC. Amino acid sequence: CASSGSSLAGGGIQETQYF.

CDR3 in DNA: TGTGCCAGCCGGGACAGGGAAGGGGGCAGGCAAGAGACCCAGTACTTC. Translating it yields CASRDREGGRQETQYF. The chain couples TRBV27 to TRBJ2-5, with TRBD1 identical over 9 bases. The CDR3 totals 16 residues. V shed 8 bases and J 2 bases; nucleotides not matched to a gene: 12. In germline, CDR1 is MNHEY, CDR2 SMNVEV (reference sequence).

The V gene is TRBV30, the J gene TRBJ2-5, with D tentatively TRBD1 (7 bases). Germline V lookup: CDR1 GTSNPN, CDR2 SVGIG (reference sequence). V was shortened by 1 base and J by 2 bases, with 14 bases between the two germline ends. CDR3 length: 15 amino acids. The CDR3 region has the DNA TGTGCCTGGAGTGGTGGAGGGGGCGGACAAGAGACCCAGTACTTC. Translated: CAWSGGGGGQETQYF.

The genes are TRBV19 and TRBJ2-7, with 9 bases aligning to TRBD2. The trim removed 4 bases at V and 0 bases at J, leaving 4 bases unmatched. Germline V CDR1 and CDR2: LNHDA, SQIVND (reference sequence). CDR3 size: 15 residues. The CDR3 sequence: CASSTAGGTSYEQYF. CDR3 DNA: TGTGCCAGTAGTACAGCGGGGGGAACCTCCTACGAGCAGTACTTC. The variable domain in full, with the rest retrieved from reference TRBV19 and TRBJ2-7, is DGGITQSPKYLFRKEGQNVTLSCEQNLNHDAMYWYRQDPGQGLRLIYYSQIVNDFQKGDIAEGYSVSREKKESFPLTVTSAQKNPTAFYLCASSTAGGTSYEQYFGPGTRLTVT.

The rearrangement uses TRBV15 and TRBJ1-1, with D possibly TRBD1 on 5 matching bases. V lost 0 bases and J lost 5, with 16 bases in between. CDR1 and CDR2 (germline): LNHNV, YYDKDF (reference sequence). This CDR3 is 16 amino acids long. DNA of the CDR3: TGTGCCACCAGCAGAGATACACGGGCGCGGGGGACTGAAGCTTTCTTT. Translation gives CATSRDTRARGTEAFF. Filled out from reference TRBV15 and TRBJ1-1, the complete variable domain reads DAMVIQNPRYQVTQFGKPVTLSCSQTLNHNVMYWYQQKSSQAPKLLFHYYDKDFNNEADTPDNFQSRRPNTSFCFLDIRSPGLGDTAMYLCATSRDTRARGTEAFFGQGTRLTVV.

On this clone itself: Distinct nucleotide sequences in the sample also encode this CDR3. The V call is TRBV30, the J call TRBJ1-1; 7 bases line up with TRBD1. The CDR3 extends over 14 amino acids. Germline lookup yields CDR1 GTSNPN and CDR2 SVGIG (reference sequence). Losses at the gene ends were 3 bases for V and 0 bases for J; bases not matched to a gene: 4. CDR3 DNA sequence: TGTGCCTGGAGCCCCGGGACAGTGAACACTGAAGCTTTCTTT. This gives the protein CAWSPGTVNTEAFF.

The chain employs TRBV29-1 and TRBJ1-2; 9 nucleotides line up with TRBD1. The CDR3 totals 13 residues. CDR1 SQVTM and CDR2 ANQGSEA come from the germline V gene. Trimming took 4 bases from V and 2 from J; bases not matched to a gene: 2. The CDR3 reads CSVGGTGNYGYTF. The CDR3 DNA reads as TGCAGCGTTGGAGGGACAGGGAACTATGGCTACACCTTC.

The chain uses TRBV19 and TRBJ1-4, with no clear D. The germline CDR1 and CDR2 sequences are LNHDA and SQIVND (reference sequence). The CDR3 spans 11 residues. V was trimmed by 6 bases and J by 4 bases, leaving 3 bases between them. The DNA of the CDR3 is TGTGCCAGTAGCCGTAATGAAAAACTGTTTTTT. Translated, it gives CASSRNEKLFF.

V usage is TRBV2 and J usage is TRBJ2-1, with 8 bases that match TRBD2. Germline CDR1 reads SNHLY; CDR2 reads FYNNEI. CDR3 length: 14 amino acids. After removal of 7 bases from V and 7 bases from J, the junction contained 9 bases not matched to a gene. CDR3 nucleotide sequence: TGTGCCAGCACCCTCCCACTAGCGGAGAATGAGCAGTTCTTC. Its translation: CASTLPLAENEQFF.

The chain joins TRBV19 to TRBJ2-3; 15 nucleotides line up with TRBD2. Unmatched junction bases numbered 9, after V lost 3 bases and J lost 5 bases. Germline CDR1 is LNHDA and CDR2 is SQIVND (reference sequence). The CDR3 runs 18 residues. The CDR3 loop is CASSIGLAGGPGKDTQYF. The CDR3 nucleotides read TGTGCCAGTAGTATCGGACTAGCGGGAGGGCCTGGAAAAGATACGCAGTATTTT. The full variable domain, in which reference TRBV19 and TRBJ2-3 provide the parts outside the CDR3, is DGGITQSPKYLFRKEGQNVTLSCEQNLNHDAMYWYRQDPGQGLRLIYYSQIVNDFQKGDIAEGYSVSREKKESFPLTVTSAQKNPTAFYLCASSIGLAGGPGKDTQYFGPGTRLTVL.

The V and J genes are TRBV5-4 and TRBJ1-1; 7 nucleotides align to TRBD1. The V gene end was trimmed by 3 bases and the J gene end by 5 bases; junction bases not matched to a gene: 4. The CDR3 runs 13 residues. CDR1 SGHNT and CDR2 YYREEE come from the germline V gene (reference sequence). The CDR3 spells CASSSGGRTEAFF. The CDR3 DNA reads as TGTGCCAGCAGCTCAGGGGGAAGGACTGAAGCTTTCTTT.

V gene TRBV19 combines with J gene TRBJ2-3, with 16 bases that match TRBD2. V lost 5 bases and J lost 5; bases outside the gene matches: 16. The CDR3 covers 20 residues. CDR1 is LNHDA, CDR2 SQIVND, per germline (reference sequence). In nucleotides, the CDR3 is TGTGCCAGTAGTCACCCATGGGGACTAGCGGGGGGGCCTATAAGAGATACGCAGTATTTT. Its translation is CASSHPWGLAGGPIRDTQYF.

The chain uses TRBV28 and TRBJ1-4; 10 bases agree with TRBD1. Germline V gene sequence: CDR1 MDHEN, CDR2 SYDVKM. Unmatched junction bases numbered 9, after V lost 5 bases and J lost 6 bases. The CDR3 consists of 16 residues. The CDR3 nucleotides read TGTGCCAGCAGTGTCGACAGGGGGCGCAGGGATGAAAAACTGTTTTTT. Amino acids: CASSVDRGRRDEKLFF.

As concerns this clone: At the DNA level, this CDR3 is encoded by other sequences in the same sample as well. This sequence joins TRBV6-5 and TRBJ1-5; D gene unclear. In germline, CDR1 is MNHEY, CDR2 SVGAGI. Trimming pared 0 bases from V and 4 bases from J, leaving 13 bases between. The CDR3 length is 16 residues. This CDR3 is CASSYSAVSSNQPQHF. CDR3 sequence (DNA): TGTGCCAGCAGTTACTCTGCGGTGTCGAGTAATCAGCCCCAGCATTTT.

The chain has TRBV6-1 and TRBJ1-4; possibly TRBD1 for D (5 bases). Germline CDR1 and CDR2: MNHNS and SASEGT. The CDR3 is 15 residues long. Trimming left V 7 bases short and J 0 bases short, with 12 bases between. For the CDR3, the DNA is TGTGCCAGCATCAGGACACTAACAACTAATGAAAAACTGTTTTTT. Its protein product is CASIRTLTTNEKLFF.

The CDR3 reads CASSLEGQGEETQYF. DNA of the CDR3: TGCGCCAGCAGCTTGGAGGGACAGGGGGAAGAGACCCAGTACTTC. This chain uses TRBV5-1 with TRBJ2-5, with 11 bases identical to TRBD1. Germline V lookup: CDR1 SGHRS, CDR2 YFSETQ. CDR3 size: 15 residues. The junction had 1 base not matched to a gene; V was cut back by 0 bases and J by 3 bases.

The DNA of the CDR3 is TGTGCCAGCAGCTTTAGCGGGGGGGCCACCAATGAGCAGTTCTTC. Amino acid sequence: CASSFSGGATNEQFF. The chain is built from TRBV7-3 and TRBJ2-1; 11 bases are shared with TRBD2. The CDR3 is 15 amino acids. V was clipped by 3 bases and J by 6 bases; unmatched bases: 4. Germline assignment: CDR1 SGHTA and CDR2 FQGTGA. Full variable domain (remainder filled in from reference TRBV7-3 and TRBJ2-1): GAGVSQTPSNKVTEKGKYVELRCDPISGHTALYWYRQSLGQGPEFLIYFQGTGAADDSGLPNDRFFAVRPEGSVSTLKIQRTERGDSAVYLCASSFSGGATNEQFFGPGTRLTVL.